These 17 T cell receptor beta chains originate from one sample sequenced in a study of OX40 agonist ivuxolimab in advanced cancers. Here immunoSEQ multiplex PCR was the method, and the copy in TCRdb shows in-frame clones only, minus some. The sample has about 48,000 clones, approximately 84% seen once. The input for sequencing was CD4+ or CD8+ T cells sorted from blood, taken in a trial of the OX40 agonist ivuxolimab. These receptors originate from an adult with an advanced solid tumor such as melanoma, head and neck, liver or kidney cancer.

The J gene is TRBJ2-3, the V gene TRBV7-9; weak D call: TRBD1 (6 bases). This CDR3 contains 12 residues. The germline V and J ends were trimmed by 2 bases and 6 bases, with 6 bases remaining between them. Germline values: CDR1 SEHNR, CDR2 FQNEAQ (reference sequence). The CDR3, as DNA: TGTGCCAGCAGCTTACAGGGGGATACGCAGTATTTT. This sequence encodes CASSLQGDTQYF.

The table lists this clone with a few counts. The chain couples TRBV4-1 to TRBJ2-3; D is unclear. V lost 1 base and J lost 4, with 0 bases in between. This CDR3 contains 11 residues. Germline values: CDR1 MGHRA, CDR2 YSYEKL. The CDR3 region is CASSQADTQYF. The CDR3 DNA follows: TGCGCCAGCAGCCAAGCAGATACGCAGTATTTT.

This clone was found a few times. The CDR3: CASPGPYYGYTF. The CDR3 region has the DNA TGTGCCAGCCCCGGGCCCTACTATGGCTACACCTTC. J is TRBJ1-2 and V is TRBV2; D remains ambiguous. Trimming cost V 8 bases and J 3 bases, with 10 bases left between them. Per the germline V gene, CDR1 is SNHLY and CDR2 is FYNNEI. The CDR3 is 12 amino acids.

Points on this clone: Additional DNA sequences in this sample encode the identical CDR3. The chain combines TRBV7-8 with TRBJ1-2; D is uncertain. The germline V and J ends were trimmed by 3 bases and 0 bases, with 11 bases remaining between them. CDR1 is SGHVS and CDR2 is FQNEAQ in the germline V gene. CDR3 length equals 15 residues. The CDR3 region has the DNA TGTGCCAGCAGCTTGGTAGCGGAAACTAACTATGGCTACACCTTC. It codes for CASSLVAETNYGYTF.

The chain employs TRBV4-1 and TRBJ1-1; possible D gene TRBD1, 6 bases. Trimming took off 3 bases at V and 3 bases at J, with 17 bases between the two ends. Germline V gene lookup returns CDR1 MGHRA and CDR2 YSYEKL. This CDR3 is 16 amino acids long. The CDR3 sequence is CASSHQAGKGDTEAFF. CDR3 sequence (DNA): TGCGCCAGCAGCCATCAAGCAGGGAAGGGGGACACTGAAGCTTTCTTT.

This chain uses TRBV2 with TRBJ2-1; 10 bases line up with TRBD2. V was pared by 11 bases and J by 7 bases, with 11 bases of the junction left unmatched. CDR1 and CDR2 from the germline V gene are SNHLY and FYNNEI. The CDR3 contains 14 residues. In DNA form, the CDR3 reads TGTGCCTGCTCAGAGAGACTAGCGGGTAATGAGCAGTTCTTC. This encodes CACSERLAGNEQFF.

Worth noting for this clone: The identical CDR3 is also encoded by other nucleotide sequences in the sample. This chain connects TRBV7-2 to TRBJ2-1; 7 bases align to TRBD2. This CDR3 has 15 residues. Trimming took 0 bases from V and 1 from J; bases not matched to a gene: 0. Germline V gives CDR1 SGHTA, CDR2 FQGNSA. CDR3 in DNA: TGTGCCAGCAGCTTAGCGCGGGGGTCCTACAATGAGCAGTTCTTC. This gives the protein CASSLARGSYNEQFF.

There are a few counts of this clone. The genes are TRBV13 and TRBJ1-1, with 8 bases lining up with TRBD1. Germline V gene sequence: CDR1 PRHDT, CDR2 FYEKMQ (reference sequence). With 5 bases clipped from V and 1 base from J, the junction kept 6 bases outside the gene matches. The CDR3 is 15 amino acids. CDR3 protein: CASSMDRAGNTEAFF. CDR3 bases: TGTGCCAGCAGCATGGACAGGGCGGGGAACACTGAAGCTTTCTTT.

The V and J genes are TRBV5-1 and TRBJ2-7, with D perhaps assigned TRBD1 or TRBD2 (6 bases each). The CDR3 is made up of 13 amino acids. Per germline, CDR1 SGHRS and CDR2 YFSETQ. V gave up 0 bases and J gave up 7 bases, with 11 bases separating them. This CDR3 is CASSLEGGEEQYF. In DNA form, the CDR3 reads TGCGCCAGCAGCTTGGAGGGGGGCGAGGAGCAGTACTTC. Full variable domain (remainder filled in from reference TRBV5-1 and TRBJ2-7): KAGVTQTPRYLIKTRGQQVTLSCSPISGHRSVSWYQQTPGQGLQFLFEYFSETQRNKGNFPGRFSGRQFSNSRSEMNVSTLELGDSALYLCASSLEGGEEQYFGPGTRLTVT.

This chain joins TRBV7-6 and TRBJ2-5; D possibly corresponds to TRBD2 (5 bases). CDR3 length: 14 amino acids. The V gene's germline CDR1 is SGHVS and CDR2 FNYEAQ. Trimming stripped 5 bases from V and 2 bases from J, with 12 bases between. CDR3: CASSRTGGQETQYF. The CDR3 DNA sequence: TGTGCCAGCAGCCGTACTGGAGGACAAGAGACCCAGTACTTC.

CDR3 region: CASSDRGGNTGELFF. CDR3 nucleotide sequence: TGTGCCAGCAGCGACCGCGGGGGGAACACCGGGGAGCTGTTTTTT. This sequence joins TRBV11-3 and TRBJ2-2; TRBD2 matches at 7 bases. The CDR3 is 15 residues long. V gave up 5 bases and J gave up 1 base; unmatched junction bases: 4. Germline V gives CDR1 SGHNT, CDR2 YENEEA. Combining the CDR3 with reference TRBV11-3 and TRBJ2-2 gives the whole variable domain EAGVVQSPRYKIIEKKQPVAFWCNPISGHNTLYWYLQNLGQGPELLIRYENEEAVDDSQLPKDRFSAERLKGVDSTLKIQPAELGDSAVYLCASSDRGGNTGELFFGEGSRLTVL.

The chain recombines TRBV19 with TRBJ2-3; 10 bases match TRBD2. The CDR3 is 17 amino acids. The V gene's germline CDR1 is LNHDA and CDR2 SQIVND (reference sequence). Unmatched junction bases numbered 12, after V lost 3 bases and J lost 6 bases. CDR3 in DNA: TGTGCCAGTAGTATGACGCCGACTAGCGGGTCCCCGGATACGCAGTATTTT. Its translation is CASSMTPTSGSPDTQYF.

The V and J genes are TRBV5-8 and TRBJ1-5; the D is unclear. CDR3 length: 12 amino acids. Germline V CDR1 and CDR2: SGHTS, YDEGEE. V was clipped by 2 bases and J by 9 bases, with 9 bases between them. For the CDR3, the DNA is TGTGCCAGCAGCTTCTCGGTGGGGCCCCAGCATTTT. Translation: CASSFSVGPQHF.

The genes are TRBV7-6 and TRBJ2-7; TRBD2 matches at 7 bases. J lost 4 bases, V lost 0 bases, and 6 bases had no gene match. The V gene's germline CDR1 is SGHVS and CDR2 FNYEAQ. The CDR3 has 15 residues. DNA for the CDR3: TGTGCCAGCAGCTTAGCCCCTAGCGGACTATACGAGCAGTACTTC. Its protein is CASSLAPSGLYEQYF.

The gene calls are TRBV4-2 and TRBJ2-7; D ambiguous. CDR1 and CDR2 from the germline V gene are LGHNA and YNFKEQ. The CDR3 consists of 14 residues. Trimming pared 1 base from V and 3 bases from J, leaving 10 bases between. The CDR3 DNA sequence: TGTGCCAGCAGCCAAGGCTTTAAACTCTACGAGCAGTACTTC. Amino acids: CASSQGFKLYEQYF.

This chain uses TRBV5-6 with TRBJ2-1; 11 nucleotides line up with TRBD2. Germline V gene lookup returns CDR1 SGHDT and CDR2 YYEEEE. V was pared by 4 bases and J by 2 bases, with 5 bases of the junction left unmatched. The CDR3 runs to 16 residues. The chain's CDR3 is CASSRRLAGTYNEQFF. CDR3 nucleotide sequence: TGTGCCAGCAGCAGGCGACTAGCGGGAACCTACAATGAGCAGTTCTTC.

The chain has TRBV2 and TRBJ2-3; D not resolved. This CDR3 has 13 residues. The V gene lost 9 bases and the J gene lost 2 bases, with 12 bases spanning the gap. Germline V gives CDR1 SNHLY, CDR2 FYNNEI. CDR3 residues: CASTGRLTDTQYF. The CDR3 DNA sequence: TGTGCCAGTACGGGCAGACTCACAGATACGCAGTATTTT.